This T cell receptor beta chain was sequenced for a study of T cell changes during pregnancy in multiple sclerosis. The germline gives CDR1 LGHNA, CDR2 YSLEER. The CDR3 extends over 15 amino acids. V was cut by 0 bases and J by 5 bases, with 12 bases left in between. Sequencing was performed with immunoSEQ multiplex PCR; in TCRdb, only in-frame clones are kept and a portion is missing. The sample carries under 65,000 clones, roughly 92% recorded once. The sequences come from peripheral blood, collected in the second trimester of pregnancy. The source is a female donor with multiple sclerosis, enrolled in a pregnancy study. The J gene is TRBJ2-3, the V gene TRBV4-3; tentative D call: TRBD2 (5 bases). This CDR3 is CASSQDGSGEDTQYF. CDR3 bases: TGCGCCAGCAGCCAAGATGGGAGTGGGGAAGATACGCAGTATTTT.